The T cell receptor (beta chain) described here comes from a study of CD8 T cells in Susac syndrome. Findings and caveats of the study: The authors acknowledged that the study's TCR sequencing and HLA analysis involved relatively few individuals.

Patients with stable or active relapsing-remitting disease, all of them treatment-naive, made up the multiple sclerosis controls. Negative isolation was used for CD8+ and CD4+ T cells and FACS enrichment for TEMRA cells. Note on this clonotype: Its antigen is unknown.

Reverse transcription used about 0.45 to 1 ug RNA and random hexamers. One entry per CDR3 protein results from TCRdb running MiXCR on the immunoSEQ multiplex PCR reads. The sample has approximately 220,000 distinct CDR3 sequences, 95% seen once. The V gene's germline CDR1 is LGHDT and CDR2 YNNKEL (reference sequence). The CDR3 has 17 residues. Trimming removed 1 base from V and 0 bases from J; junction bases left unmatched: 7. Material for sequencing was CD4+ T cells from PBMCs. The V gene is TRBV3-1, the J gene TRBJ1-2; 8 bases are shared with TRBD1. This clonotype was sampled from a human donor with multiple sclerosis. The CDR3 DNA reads TGTGCCAGCAGCCAAGTCCCTAGGGGACAGGCTAACTATGGCTACACCTTC. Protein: CASSQVPRGQANYGYTF.